This T cell receptor beta chain was sequenced in a study of cytomegalovirus exposure and HLA in healthy donors. PCR used 60 Vbeta primers and 13 Jbeta primers. Assay used: immunoSEQ multiplex PCR; TCRdb lists only in-frame clones, some missing. Its table records some 51,000 clones. Study outcomes and limitations: Solely CMV serostatus was available to characterize immune exposure. Approximately 17,000 TCR beta sequences were associated with HLA alleles at 0.05 false discovery rate in a later analysis. Some TCR beta chains (about 180 of them) were listed as cytomegalovirus-associated.

Points on this clone: Its antigen is as yet unknown.

Trimming pared 0 bases from V and 5 bases from J, leaving 10 bases between. This CDR3 is 15 amino acids long. Per the germline V gene, CDR1 is LGHNA and CDR2 is YSLEER. The chain combines TRBV4-3 with TRBJ1-4; D gene unclear. The sample was PBMCs. The receptor comes from a man aged 35-49 years in good health and CMV-seropositive. In DNA form, the CDR3 reads TGCGCCAGCAGCCAAGACCCCCGGCGGAATGAAAAACTGTTTTTT. This translates into CASSQDPRRNEKLFF.